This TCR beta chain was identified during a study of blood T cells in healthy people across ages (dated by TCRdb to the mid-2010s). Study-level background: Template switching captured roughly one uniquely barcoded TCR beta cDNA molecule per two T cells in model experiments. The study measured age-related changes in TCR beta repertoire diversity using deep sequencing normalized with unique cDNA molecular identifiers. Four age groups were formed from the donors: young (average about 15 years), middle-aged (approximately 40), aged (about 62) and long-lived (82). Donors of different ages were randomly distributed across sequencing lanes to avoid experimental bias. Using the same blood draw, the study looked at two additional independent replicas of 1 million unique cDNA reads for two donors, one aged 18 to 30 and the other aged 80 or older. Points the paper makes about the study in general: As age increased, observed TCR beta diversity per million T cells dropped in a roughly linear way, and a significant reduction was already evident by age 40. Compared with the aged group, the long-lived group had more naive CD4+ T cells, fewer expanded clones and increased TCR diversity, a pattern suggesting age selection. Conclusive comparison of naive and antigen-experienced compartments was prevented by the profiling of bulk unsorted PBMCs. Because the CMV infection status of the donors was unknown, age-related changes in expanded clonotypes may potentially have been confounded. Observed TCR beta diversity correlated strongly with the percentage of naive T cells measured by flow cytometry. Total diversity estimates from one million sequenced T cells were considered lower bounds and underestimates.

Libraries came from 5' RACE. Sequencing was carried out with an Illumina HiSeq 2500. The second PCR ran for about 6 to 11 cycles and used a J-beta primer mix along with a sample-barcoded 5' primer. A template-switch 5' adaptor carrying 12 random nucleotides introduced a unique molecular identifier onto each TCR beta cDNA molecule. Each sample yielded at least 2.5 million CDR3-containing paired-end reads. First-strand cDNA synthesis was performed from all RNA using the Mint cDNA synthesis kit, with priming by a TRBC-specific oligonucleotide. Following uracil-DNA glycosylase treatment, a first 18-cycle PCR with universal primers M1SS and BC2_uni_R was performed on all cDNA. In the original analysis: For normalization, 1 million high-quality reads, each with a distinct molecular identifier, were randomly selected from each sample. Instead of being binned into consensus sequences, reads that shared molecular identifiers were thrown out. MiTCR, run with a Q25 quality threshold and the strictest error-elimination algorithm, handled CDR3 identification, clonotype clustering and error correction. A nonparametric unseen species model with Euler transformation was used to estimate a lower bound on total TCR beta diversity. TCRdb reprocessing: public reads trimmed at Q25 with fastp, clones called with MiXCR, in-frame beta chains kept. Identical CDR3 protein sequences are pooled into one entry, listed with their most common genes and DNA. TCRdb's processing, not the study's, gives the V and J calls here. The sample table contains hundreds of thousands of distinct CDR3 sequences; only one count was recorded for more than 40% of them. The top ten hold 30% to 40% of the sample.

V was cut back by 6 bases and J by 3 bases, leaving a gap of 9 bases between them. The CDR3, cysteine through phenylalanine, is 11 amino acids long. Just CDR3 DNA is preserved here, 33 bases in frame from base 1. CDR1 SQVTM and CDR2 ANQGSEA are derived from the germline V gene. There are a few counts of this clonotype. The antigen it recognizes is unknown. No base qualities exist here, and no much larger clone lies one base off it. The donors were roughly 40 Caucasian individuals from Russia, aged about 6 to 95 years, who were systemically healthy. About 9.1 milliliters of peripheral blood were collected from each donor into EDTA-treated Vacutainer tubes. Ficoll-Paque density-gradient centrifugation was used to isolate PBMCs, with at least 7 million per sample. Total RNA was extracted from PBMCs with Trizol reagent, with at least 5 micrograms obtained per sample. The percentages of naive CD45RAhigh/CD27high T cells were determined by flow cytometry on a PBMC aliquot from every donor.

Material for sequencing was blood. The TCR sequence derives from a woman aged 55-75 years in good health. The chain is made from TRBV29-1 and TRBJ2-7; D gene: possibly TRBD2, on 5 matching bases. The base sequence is TGCAGCGTCAAGGAGGTCTACGAGCAGTACTTC. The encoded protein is CSVKEVYEQYF.